Described below is a single TCR beta chain sequence and its context. This clone came up a few times. Its antigen is currently not known. No qualities accompany the bases; no much larger clone lies one base away. A single peripheral blood draw of approximately 110 mL on average was collected from each donor into heparinised tubes. A BD FACSAria II was used to sort naive, central memory, regulatory and stem cell-like memory CD4+ T cells with a panel that included CD45RO, CCR7, CD25, CD127, CD95 and CD27. A purity above 95% was achieved for all sorted populations. PBMCs were isolated immediately by Lymphoprep density gradient centrifugation and stained directly without culture. Samples were stained and sorted in pairs, with one healthy donor and one patient per experiment, so that batch effects were minimized. The entire isolated RNA was reverse transcribed using the High Capacity cDNA Reverse Transcription Kit, and thus expressed TCRB transcripts were sequenced. Naive, central memory and regulatory T cell samples underwent deep immunoSEQ sequencing, averaging roughly 3.5 million total reads per sample. Sorted cells were lysed in RLT buffer and RNA was extracted with DNase-treated RNeasy Micro or Mini kits, depending on cell number. Each cell subset was processed separately to prevent cross-contamination, with patient and healthy donor samples processed together. TCRB sequences were amplified from cDNA with the immunoSEQ multiplex PCR, producing 87-bp fragments spanning the CDR3 region. Sequencing of the amplicons was performed on the Illumina HiSeq platform. Processing in the source paper ran as follows. Synthetic template baselines were used to correct PCR bias computationally, reads within Hamming distance 2 were collapsed, and singletons that could not be merged were discarded. Reads were aligned against IMGT to assign V, D and J genes, CDR3 length and insertions or deletions at six rearrangement sites. Clonotype counts were normalized to sorted cell number within each subset before computing true diversity and Gini coefficients with the tcR R package. The overlap coefficient, calculated on TCRB nucleotide sequences, was used to measure repertoire sharing. In its TCRdb copy, this immuneACCESS table keeps in-frame sequences only and misses some clones. Where compared with another copy, unresolved V genes explain less than half of these, and the others have no known cause. The V and J calls and the clone size are those of that table, but D and trimming were determined from the DNA. The sample has 100,000 to 150,000 clones on record, roughly 17% of them singletons. The biggest ten clones account for 2% to 3% of the sample.

These data belong to a study of beta chain features in type 1 diabetes (dated by TCRdb to about 2018). As for the study more broadly: Mean age, gender distribution, total cell number and subset yield were not different between patients and healthy donors. Naive and central memory subsets were obtained from all 30 or so donors, but regulatory and stem cell-like memory subsets were isolated from only 8 patients and roughly 8 healthy donors. The study compared TCRB repertoires of sorted circulating CD4+ T cell subsets between recently diagnosed type 1 diabetes patients and matched healthy donors. A total of roughly 100 million sorted cells were examined across all samples, and RNA yield correlated strongly with the number of cells per subset.

The CDR3 contains 13 residues, cysteine and phenylalanine counted. Only the CDR3 portion is preserved as DNA: 39 bases, with reading frame beginning at the first base. As encoded in the germline V gene (reference sequence), CDR1 is PRHDT while CDR2 is FYEKMQ. Trimming costs V 4 bases and J 9 bases, and their ends lie 13 bases apart. General conclusions and limits of the study: In all four CD4+ subsets, TCRB CDR3 length was moderately but significantly shorter in type 1 diabetes patients. HLA sub-analyses involved small numbers of individuals, so any influence of HLA type on TCRB rearrangement remained unresolved. At VDJ recombination sites, patients with type 1 diabetes made fewer insertions and deleted more nucleotides, a pattern implying thymic rearrangement abnormalities. Naive, central memory and regulatory TCRB repertoires appeared to be more similar among patients than among healthy donors. Shorter templates might be favored by PCR, yet because patient and control samples were amplified and corrected together, any such skew would affect both groups equally. Sequencing cDNA rather than genomic DNA could over-represent highly expressing activated cells, although activation and CD3 levels did not differ between groups.

This chain joins TRBV13 to TRBJ2-4; no D gene is confidently identified. The receptor comes from a man aged 18 to 35 with type 1 diabetes. Sequencing was carried out using central memory CD4+ T cells from blood. Read as DNA, the sequence is TGTGCCAGCAGCTCCTCAGGAGTTGGCATTCAGTACTTC. Translated, it gives CASSSSGVGIQYF.